The 6 T cell receptor beta chains below come from one sample, sequenced in a study of regulatory T cells in long-lasting Graves disease. Time point: newly diagnosed GD, antithyroid drugs for less than 3 months. After RNA was extracted from PBMCs, the TCR library was made from it. TCR beta libraries were built with iRepertoire HTBI primers and Arm-PCR of CDR3 regions. TCRdb fed the multiplex PCR reads into MiXCR, producing one record per CDR3 protein. This table holds roughly 260,000 distinct CDR3 sequences, about 17% found once. This same sample was also part of a study on T cells in Graves' hyperthyroidism and ophthalmopathy.

The starting material was peripheral blood mononuclear cells (PBMCs), obtained at new diagnosis, from a patient treated with antithyroid drugs. Receptors were obtained from a woman in her 30s with Graves disease.

The table lists this clonotype with many counts. The V and J genes are TRBV7-9 and TRBJ2-1; 9 bases fit TRBD2. The V gene end was trimmed by 5 bases and the J gene end by 4 bases; junction bases not matched to a gene: 9. This CDR3 contains 16 residues. CDR1 SEHNR and CDR2 FQNEAQ come from the germline V gene (reference sequence). DNA for the CDR3: TGTGCCAGCAGCCCCGTAGCGGGGGATACTTACAATGAGCAGTTCTTC. It codes for CASSPVAGDTYNEQFF. Complete variable domain (other parts from reference TRBV7-9 and TRBJ2-1): DTGVSQNPRHKITKRGQNVTFRCDPISEHNRLYWYRQTLGQGPEFLTYFQNEAQLEKSRLLSDRFSAERPKGSFSTLEIQRTEQGDSAMYLCASSPVAGDTYNEQFFGPGTRLTVL.

This chain links TRBV4-1 with TRBJ1-2; D is perhaps TRBD1 (6 bases). The CDR3 runs 14 residues. Between the trimmed V and J ends, which lost 0 bases and 8 bases, there was a span of 13 bases. Germline-derived CDR1 and CDR2 are MGHRA and YSYEKL. The CDR3 DNA is TGCGCCAGCAGCCAAGATCAATCAGGGGCCGGCTACACCTTC. This encodes CASSQDQSGAGYTF.

Turning to this clonotype: The likely explanation is a read error, given a far larger clone one base away. The V call is TRBV3-1, the J call TRBJ2-3, with 8 bases identical to TRBD1. Per germline, CDR1 LGHDT and CDR2 YNNKEL (reference sequence). This CDR3 has 12 amino acids. CDR3 bases: TGTGCCAGCAGCCAAGATAACAGGGGGAAGTACTTC. It encodes CASSQDNRGKYF.

In this sample, this clonotype turned up once. The chain uses TRBV7-6 and TRBJ2-4; a possible D gene is TRBD1 (5 bases). Germline V gene data show CDR1 as SGHVS and CDR2 as FNYEAQ. The CDR3 runs 14 residues. Trimming removed 0 bases from V and 8 bases from J, with 11 bases in between. As DNA, the CDR3 is TGTGCCAGCAGCTTAGCCCGGGTAGGGGACATTCAGTACTTC. Its translation is CASSLARVGDIQYF. Drawing the rest from reference TRBV7-6 and TRBJ2-4, the complete variable domain is GAGVSQSPRYKVTKRGQDVALRCDPISGHVSLYWYRQALGQGPEFLTYFNYEAQQDKSGLPNDRFSAERPEGSISTLTIQRTEQRDSAMYRCASSLARVGDIQYFGAGTRLSVL.

This clonotype was detected many times. V usage is TRBV6-2 or TRBV6-3 and J usage is TRBJ1-1; 7 bases line up with TRBD1. The CDR3 totals 14 residues. The germline V gene has CDR1 MNHEY and CDR2 SVGEGT. V dropped 7 bases and J dropped 0; count of bases not matched to a gene: 5. CDR3 DNA: TGTGCCAGCAAAAGGGACAGTCTGAACACTGAAGCTTTCTTT. Translation: CASKRDSLNTEAFF.

The sample holds many counts of this clonotype. The chain carries TRBV20-1 and TRBJ2-1, with 7 bases lining up with TRBD2. The CDR3 is 13 amino acids. Germline assignment: CDR1 DFQATT and CDR2 SNEGSKA (reference sequence). CDR3 coding DNA: TGCAGGGTAGGCGGGGGACGATACAATGAGCAGTTCTTC. It yields the protein CRVGGGRYNEQFF.